These 27 T cell receptor beta chains came from one sample sequenced in a study of blood T cell repertoires in COVID-19. Sequencing was performed with immunoSEQ multiplex PCR; in TCRdb, only in-frame clones are kept and a portion is missing. The repertoire consists of around 220,000 clones, with around 86% occurring once and the leading ten covering approximately 7.6%. Sequences were obtained from peripheral blood. The receptors come from a woman aged 80 or over with COVID-19, enrolled during active disease.

This chain links TRBV28 with TRBJ1-6; D is undetermined. This CDR3 is 12 amino acids long. CDR1 MDHEN and CDR2 SYDVKM come from the germline V gene. V shed 6 bases and J shed 13 bases, with 13 bases lying between them. The CDR3 DNA is TGTGCCAGCAGACGATATCGAGCGCCCCTCCACTTT. Its protein product is CASRRYRAPLHF.

The gene calls are TRBV25-1 and TRBJ2-2; D is uncertain. CDR1 MGHDK and CDR2 SYGVNS come from the germline V gene. This CDR3 comprises 16 residues. The germline V and J ends were trimmed by 10 bases and 0 bases, with 18 bases remaining between them. DNA of the CDR3: TGTGCCACTTCTAAGCTTATCCCGGCGAACACCGGGGAGCTGTTTTTT. Protein: CATSKLIPANTGELFF.

The CDR3 nucleotides read TGTGCCAGCAGCTTAGCACAGAAGACGCAAGAGACCCAGTACTTC. It yields the protein CASSLAQKTQETQYF. This chain joins TRBV7-2 and TRBJ2-5; no clear D gene. The V and J ends lost 0 bases and 2 bases respectively, with 10 bases between them. Per the germline V gene, CDR1 is SGHTA and CDR2 is FQGNSA. The CDR3 runs 15 residues.

The chain joins TRBV2 to TRBJ2-6, with a weak D call TRBD1 (5 bases). Germline loops: CDR1 SNHLY, CDR2 FYNNEI. V dropped 6 bases and J dropped 6 bases, with 15 bases sitting between them. The CDR3 contains 15 residues. CDR3 protein: CASSADSKTANVLTF. CDR3 coding DNA: TGTGCCAGCAGCGCCGACAGCAAGACGGCCAACGTCCTGACTTTC.

The DNA for the CDR3 is TGTGCCAGCAGCTTGACCAGGGGAACCTACGAGCAGTACTTC. Its protein is CASSLTRGTYEQYF. The genes are TRBV5-4 and TRBJ2-7; D is possibly TRBD1 (6 bases). With 1 base removed from V and 2 bases from J, the gap between germline ends came to 10 bases. Per the germline V gene, CDR1 is SGHNT and CDR2 is YYREEE (reference sequence). The length of the CDR3 is 14 residues.

This sequence joins TRBV28 and TRBJ2-7; perhaps TRBD1 as D (6 bases). The germline V gene has CDR1 MDHEN and CDR2 SYDVKM. The CDR3 has 14 amino acids. V was pared by 4 bases and J by 5 bases, with 15 bases between. CDR3 DNA sequence: TGTGCCAGCAGTTATATACAGGGAAACAACGAGCAGTACTTC. As protein: CASSYIQGNNEQYF.

The CDR3 here is CASSQVGGQGASGNTIYF. The DNA of the CDR3 is TGTGCCAGCAGCCAAGTCGGGGGACAGGGGGCCTCTGGAAACACCATATATTTT. The rearrangement links TRBV3-1 (or the pseudogene TRBV3-2) to TRBJ1-3, with 12 bases identical to TRBD1. Germline CDR1 reads LGHDT; CDR2 reads YNNKEL (reference sequence). J lost 0 bases, V lost 1 base, and 4 bases had no gene match. This CDR3 region has 18 residues.

The gene calls are TRBV27 and TRBJ1-5, with TRBD1 matching 9 bases. Germline CDR1 and CDR2: MNHEY and SMNVEV (reference sequence). This CDR3 is 14 amino acids long. Trimming removed 6 bases from V and 7 bases from J; junction bases left unmatched: 7. This CDR3 is CASRKTGGGQPQHF. CDR3 DNA sequence: TGTGCCAGCAGAAAAACAGGGGGCGGACAGCCCCAGCATTTT.

In this sample, this clone turned up once. The junction departs from germline at one end; a sequencing error may be responsible. The J gene is TRBJ2-5, the V gene TRBV7-7; 7 positions agree with TRBD1. CDR1 is SSHAT, CDR2 FNYEAQ, per germline (reference sequence). CDR3 length: 13 residues. CDR3 residues: CASSLYRGETQYF. In DNA form, the CDR3 reads TGTGCTAGCAGCTTATACAGGGGAGAGACCCAGTACTTC.

The chain combines TRBV24-1 with TRBJ2-1; D uncertain. The CDR3 covers 13 residues. V was shortened by 4 bases and J by 1 base, with 4 bases between the two germline ends. Germline loops: CDR1 KGHDR, CDR2 SFDVKD. The CDR3 DNA is TGTGCCACCAGTGACCATTCCTACAATGAGCAGTTCTTC. It specifies CATSDHSYNEQFF.

The CDR3 DNA reads as TGTGCCAGCAGTTACAGGCTTCCGGGACTAGCGGGAGTGGCCCGGGATACGCAGTATTTT. It encodes CASSYRLPGLAGVARDTQYF. The V and J genes are TRBV6-2 or TRBV6-3 and TRBJ2-3; 14 bases line up with TRBD2. This CDR3 spans 20 amino acids. The germline CDR1 and CDR2 sequences are MNHEY and SVGEGT. The V gene end was trimmed by 2 bases and the J gene end by 6 bases; junction bases not matched to a gene: 16.

This chain links TRBV18 with TRBJ1-1; D gene uncertain. Trimming took 4 bases from V and 1 from J, leaving 10 bases between them. From germline, CDR1 is KGHSH and CDR2 LQKENI. This CDR3 comprises 14 residues. The CDR3 DNA sequence: TGTGCCAGCTCACAAGGACTTCAGAACACTGAAGCTTTCTTT. Translation gives CASSQGLQNTEAFF. Full variable domain (outside the CDR3, taken from reference TRBV18 and TRBJ1-1): NAGVMQNPRHLVRRRGQEARLRCSPMKGHSHVYWYRQLPEEGLKFMVYLQKENIIDESGMPKERFSAEFPKEGPSILRIQQVVRGDSAAYFCASSQGLQNTEAFFGQGTRLTVV.

A note on this clone: At one end, the junction sequence differs from germline, possibly due to a read error. The same CDR3 arises from other DNA sequences in this sample as well. The J gene is TRBJ1-6, the V gene TRBV18, with 7 bases matching TRBD1. The germline V gene has CDR1 KGHSH and CDR2 LQKENI. The CDR3 is 14 amino acids. CDR3 nucleotides: TGTGCCAGCTCGGGGGACAGTGCGAATTCGCCCCTCCACTTT. This encodes CASSGDSANSPLHF. Combining the CDR3 with reference TRBV18 and TRBJ1-6 gives the whole variable domain NAGVMQNPRHLVRRRGQEARLRCSPMKGHSHVYWYRQLPEEGLKFMVYLQKENIIDESGMPKERFSAEFPKEGPSILRIQQVVRGDSAAYFCASSGDSANSPLHFGNGTRLTVT.

This chain's CDR3 is CASSYQGLSATNEKLFF. CDR3 nucleotide sequence: TGCGCCAGCAGCTATCAGGGACTTAGCGCCACTAATGAAAAACTGTTTTTT. The V and J genes are TRBV5-1 and TRBJ1-4; D possibly corresponds to TRBD1 (5 bases). CDR1 is SGHRS and CDR2 is YFSETQ in the germline V gene. V lost 3 bases and J lost 2, with 17 bases in between. CDR3 length equals 17 residues.

The chain carries TRBV19 and TRBJ2-3; D gene unclear. This CDR3 is built from 13 residues. Germline V gene lookup returns CDR1 LNHDA and CDR2 SQIVND (reference sequence). V was cut by 2 bases and J by 1 base, with 4 bases left in between. The CDR3 DNA reads as TGTGCCAGTAGTATACAGGGCACAGATACGCAGTATTTT. This codes for CASSIQGTDTQYF. The full variable domain, its missing parts supplied by reference TRBV19 and TRBJ2-3, is DGGITQSPKYLFRKEGQNVTLSCEQNLNHDAMYWYRQDPGQGLRLIYYSQIVNDFQKGDIAEGYSVSREKKESFPLTVTSAQKNPTAFYLCASSIQGTDTQYFGPGTRLTVL.

The gene calls are TRBV27 and TRBJ1-6, with a weak D call TRBD1 (6 bases). This CDR3 is built from 17 residues. The ends were cut back, 6 bases at V and 10 bases at J, with 25 bases in the middle. The germline V gene has CDR1 MNHEY and CDR2 SMNVEV (reference sequence). The DNA of the CDR3 is TGTGCCAGCAGACCAATGGTTTCACAGGGATTGAGATCACCCCTCCACTTT. Its protein product is CASRPMVSQGLRSPLHF.

The chain employs TRBV7-2 and TRBJ2-5; TRBD1 is a possible D gene (6 bases). V was pared by 5 bases and J by 5 bases, with 24 bases between. The CDR3 runs 17 residues. CDR1 and CDR2 from the germline V gene are SGHTA and FQGNSA. DNA for the CDR3: TGTGCCAGCAGCCTCGCTCCGGGGCGGTCAACAGGGGAGACCCAGTACTTC. Residues: CASSLAPGRSTGETQYF.

The chain uses TRBV3-1 (or the pseudogene TRBV3-2) and TRBJ2-7; 7 bases are a match to TRBD2. Per germline, CDR1 LGHDT and CDR2 YNNKEL (reference sequence). The trim removed 4 bases at V and 3 bases at J, leaving 12 bases unmatched. CDR3 length: 16 residues. The DNA of the CDR3 is TGTGCCAGCAGCCCCCGAGGAGCGGGGATAAACTACGAGCAGTACTTC. Amino acids: CASSPRGAGINYEQYF.

This sequence joins TRBV6-1 and TRBJ1-2; possible D gene TRBD1, 5 bases. This CDR3 has 14 amino acids. Trimming removed 2 bases at V and 8 bases at J, with 15 bases between. Per germline, CDR1 MNHNS and CDR2 SASEGT. CDR3 residues: CASSERVSGAGYTF. In nucleotides, the CDR3 is TGTGCCAGCAGTGAACGGGTTAGTGGGGCCGGCTACACCTTC.

The V call is TRBV30, the J call TRBJ2-2; a weak D match, TRBD2 (6 bases). Germline CDR1 reads GTSNPN; CDR2 reads SVGIG (reference sequence). The CDR3 loop spans 15 amino acids. The CDR3 DNA sequence: TGTGCGCGGAGGAGGCGGGGCGGGGACACCGGGGAGCTGTTTTTT. This encodes CARRRRGGDTGELFF.

This clone occurred once. The chain is built from TRBV18 and TRBJ2-3; 9 bases fit TRBD2. Germline V gene data show CDR1 as KGHSH and CDR2 as LQKENI. V was clipped by 0 bases and J by 1 base; unmatched bases: 5. There are 17 residues in the CDR3. CDR3 sequence (DNA): TGTGCCAGCTCACCACCTGGGAAGCGGGGGGGCACAGATACGCAGTATTTT. Protein sequence: CASSPPGKRGGTDTQYF.

The CDR3 spells CAWSKLTGNYNEQFF. The CDR3 nucleotides are TGTGCCTGGAGTAAACTGACAGGGAACTACAATGAGCAGTTCTTC. The chain carries TRBV30 and TRBJ2-1; 7 bases are shared with TRBD1. The CDR3 is 15 amino acids. CDR1 and CDR2 from the germline V gene are GTSNPN and SVGIG (reference sequence). The V and J ends lost 2 bases and 3 bases, in that order; junction bases with no gene match: 7.

The gene calls are TRBV7-9 and TRBJ1-1, with D tentatively TRBD1 (6 bases). The V and J ends lost 6 bases and 5 bases respectively, with 13 bases between them. This CDR3 contains 13 residues. Germline CDR1 reads SEHNR; CDR2 reads FQNEAQ (reference sequence). The CDR3 DNA follows: TGTGCCAGCAGTTTTACAGGGATAACTGAAGCTTTCTTT. Residues: CASSFTGITEAFF.

This clone has a single count. V is TRBV9 and J is TRBJ2-1; D not certain. The CDR3 totals 14 residues. The V and J ends lost 4 bases and 2 bases respectively, with 10 bases between them. From germline, CDR1 is SGDLS and CDR2 YYNGEE. The CDR3 nucleotides read TGTGCCAGCAGCCCGGCCGGAGCCTACAATGAGCAGTTCTTC. It translates to CASSPAGAYNEQFF.

V and J are TRBV4-1 and TRBJ2-2; TRBD2 might be the D (6 bases). Germline CDR1 MGHRA, CDR2 YSYEKL. The length of the CDR3 is 18 residues. V was shortened by 3 bases and J by 2 bases, with 19 bases between the two germline ends. The CDR3 loop reads CASSQNPFGSTNTGELFF. The CDR3 DNA is TGCGCCAGCAGCCAGAACCCGTTCGGGAGTACAAACACCGGGGAGCTGTTTTTT.

V is TRBV5-4 and J is TRBJ2-5; perhaps TRBD2 as D (5 bases). V lost 2 bases to trimming and J lost 4 bases, with 18 bases between them. The CDR3 extends over 16 amino acids. Germline V gene data show CDR1 as SGHNT and CDR2 as YYREEE (reference sequence). The CDR3 DNA reads TGTGCCAGCAGCTTCCCTCGGAGTGGGAGTCTAGAGACCCAGTACTTC. As protein: CASSFPRSGSLETQYF.

The chain couples TRBV19 to TRBJ1-2; D is possibly TRBD1 (5 bases). The CDR3 length is 15 residues. Germline assignment: CDR1 LNHDA and CDR2 SQIVND (reference sequence). Trimming took off 4 bases at V and 5 bases at J, with 17 bases between the two ends. CDR3 nucleotide sequence: TGTGCCAGTAGTAGGGGCGCGACAGCTTATTATGGCTACACCTTC. It translates to CASSRGATAYYGYTF.